One sample yielded the 21 T cell receptor beta chains listed below, sequenced in a study of glioma-infiltrating T cells after dendritic cell vaccination. Libraries were prepared by immunoSEQ multiplex PCR; TCRdb keeps only in-frame clonotypes and omits some of them. The sample yields tens of thousands of clones, more than 75% seen once. Regarding time point: after dendritic cell vaccination, including at tumor progression/relapse. The starting material was blood, obtained after dendritic cell vaccination. These receptor sequences come from a human donor with glioblastoma.

The CDR3 loop reads CASSATSGGLQETQYF. Here the CDR3 DNA reads TGTGCCAGCAGTGCAACTAGCGGGGGGCTCCAAGAGACCCAGTACTTC. The chain joins TRBV2 to TRBJ2-5; 12 nucleotides align to TRBD2. V was clipped by 4 bases and J by 1 base; unmatched bases: 4. CDR3 length equals 16 residues. Germline-derived CDR1 and CDR2 are SNHLY and FYNNEI.

This clone was detected once. The J gene is TRBJ2-3, the V gene TRBV14, with 7 positions matching TRBD1. Unmatched junction bases numbered 26, after V lost 5 bases and J lost 0 bases. The CDR3 loop spans 22 amino acids. Germline V lookup: CDR1 SGHDN, CDR2 FVKESK. CDR3 nucleotide sequence: TGTGCCAGCAGCACGAGAACGTCCGAACAAAACGACAGGGAAGTCAGCACAGATACGCAGTATTTT. Amino acids: CASSTRTSEQNDREVSTDTQYF.

This sequence joins TRBV14 and TRBJ1-1; possibly TRBD1 for D (5 bases). Trimming shortened V by 3 bases and J by 5 bases, and 16 bases separated the two germline ends. The CDR3 has 15 amino acids. CDR1 is SGHDN and CDR2 is FVKESK in the germline V gene. The CDR3 protein is CASSHRQSGGTEAFF. The CDR3 nucleotides are TGTGCCAGCAGCCATAGACAGTCCGGGGGAACTGAAGCTTTCTTT.

The chain carries TRBV6-1 and TRBJ1-1; 9 nucleotides agree with TRBD1. There are 15 residues in the CDR3. Per germline, CDR1 MNHNS and CDR2 SASEGT. The junction had 6 bases not matched to a gene; V was cut back by 0 bases and J by 7 bases. The CDR3 DNA reads as TGTGCCAGCAGTGAAGCGGACAGGGGTACGGTTGAAGCTTTCTTT. Translating gives CASSEADRGTVEAFF.

The table lists this clone with a count of one. The chain is built from TRBV6-1 and TRBJ2-2; D gene ambiguous. Between the trimmed V and J ends, which lost 11 bases and 4 bases, there was a span of 11 bases. Per germline, CDR1 MNHNS and CDR2 SASEGT. This CDR3 contains 12 residues. CDR3: CASSRSTGELFF. In DNA form, the CDR3 reads TGTGCCTCAAGTCGGAGCACCGGGGAGCTGTTTTTT.

The V gene is TRBV2, the J gene TRBJ1-5; maybe TRBD1 (5 bases). The CDR3 is made up of 13 amino acids. Looked up from germline, CDR1 is SNHLY and CDR2 is FYNNEI. Deletions cut 7 bases from V and 3 bases from J, with 10 bases between. The CDR3 spells CASNRDSNQPQHF. DNA for the CDR3: TGTGCCAGCAATCGGGACTCCAATCAGCCCCAGCATTTT.

The table lists this clone with a count of one. This chain connects TRBV11-1 to TRBJ2-7; D unclear. CDR3 length equals 14 residues. The germline V and J ends were trimmed by 2 bases and 2 bases, with 10 bases remaining between them. Looked up from germline, CDR1 is SGHAT and CDR2 is FQDESV (reference sequence). CDR3 protein: CASSLPGKPYEQYF. DNA for the CDR3: TGTGCCAGCAGCTTACCGGGTAAGCCCTACGAGCAGTACTTC.

V and J are TRBV5-4 and TRBJ1-3; D gene ambiguous. The CDR3 is made up of 15 amino acids. V dropped 0 bases and J dropped 0 bases, with 7 bases sitting between them. Germline assignment: CDR1 SGHNT and CDR2 YYREEE (reference sequence). The CDR3 here is CASSLDSNSGNTIYF. Written as DNA, the CDR3 is TGTGCCAGCAGCTTGGACTCTAACTCTGGAAACACCATATATTTT.

The V and J genes are TRBV5-1 and TRBJ2-1; 7 bases align to TRBD1. Germline V gene sequence: CDR1 SGHRS, CDR2 YFSETQ. J was trimmed by 5 bases and V by 1 base; bases with no gene match: 6. This CDR3 comprises 15 residues. The CDR3 spells CASSLFQGDNNEQFF. Written as DNA, the CDR3 is TGCGCCAGCAGCTTGTTCCAGGGGGATAACAATGAGCAGTTCTTC.

This rearrangement joins TRBV5-6 to TRBJ2-7, with D perhaps matching TRBD1 (6 bases). Germline assignment: CDR1 SGHDT and CDR2 YYEEEE. This CDR3 has 15 residues. The germline V and J ends were trimmed by 4 bases and 5 bases, with 19 bases remaining between them. Written as DNA, the CDR3 is TGTGCCAGCAGCCCCTCAGGGGAGATGATTGACGAGCAGTACTTC. Translated, it gives CASSPSGEMIDEQYF.

The rearrangement uses TRBV29-1 and TRBJ1-5, with D perhaps TRBD1 (6 bases). CDR1 is SQVTM, CDR2 ANQGSEA, per germline. V was shortened by 4 bases and J by 9 bases, with 13 bases between the two germline ends. The CDR3 spans 12 residues. The CDR3 is CSVGGGDGPQHF. CDR3 nucleotides: TGCAGCGTTGGAGGGGGGGACGGGCCCCAGCATTTT.

The chain couples TRBV7-2 to TRBJ2-1; 13 bases agree with TRBD2. With 4 bases clipped from V and 0 bases from J, the junction kept 6 bases outside the gene matches. CDR1 is SGHTA and CDR2 is FQGNSA in the germline V gene. CDR3 length equals 18 residues. CDR3 nucleotides: TGTGCCAGCAGCTCCGCGGGACTAGCGGGGAGCTCCTACAATGAGCAGTTCTTC. This gives the protein CASSSAGLAGSSYNEQFF.

The chain carries TRBV9 and TRBJ1-5, with TRBD1 matching 7 bases. J lost 2 bases, V lost 4 bases, and 6 bases had no gene match. The CDR3 totals 15 residues. Germline V gives CDR1 SGDLS, CDR2 YYNGEE. The CDR3 sequence: CASSPEGTGNQPQHF. Here the CDR3 DNA reads TGTGCCAGCAGCCCCGAAGGGACAGGCAATCAGCCCCAGCATTTT. The whole variable domain, remainder taken from reference TRBV9 and TRBJ1-5, is DSGVTQTPKHLITATGQRVTLRCSPRSGDLSVYWYQQSLDQGLQFLIQYYNGEERAKGNILERFSAQQFPDLHSELNLSSLELGDSALYFCASSPEGTGNQPQHFGDGTRLSIL.

V and J are TRBV19 and TRBJ1-1; D not certain. The germline V gene encodes CDR1 LNHDA and CDR2 SQIVND (reference sequence). Trimming shortened V by 8 bases and J by 1 base, and 8 bases separated the two germline ends. The CDR3 contains 12 residues. CDR3 coding DNA: TGTGCCAGTCGGCCGGGGAACACTGAAGCTTTCTTT. Encoded protein: CASRPGNTEAFF.

About this clone itself: The CDR3 does not end in the conserved phenylalanine or tryptophan, so this is likely a read error. The rearrangement links TRBV9 to TRBJ2-7; perhaps TRBD2 as D (7 bases). Trimming took 3 bases from V and 0 from J, leaving 13 bases between them. The CDR3 loop spans 15 amino acids. CDR1 is SGDLS and CDR2 is YYNGEE in the germline V gene. CDR3 protein: CASSGGGGHSYEQYL. For the CDR3, the DNA is TGTGCCAGCAGCGGAGGGGGGGGACACTCCTACGAGCAGTACCTC.

The gene calls are TRBV7-9 and TRBJ2-1; 9 positions agree with TRBD1. V lost 4 bases to trimming and J lost 3 bases; unmatched junction nucleotides: 1. The CDR3 has 14 amino acids. In germline, CDR1 is SEHNR, CDR2 FQNEAQ (reference sequence). The CDR3: CASSSGQGYNEQFF. The CDR3 DNA reads TGTGCCAGCAGCTCGGGACAGGGCTACAATGAGCAGTTCTTC. The full variable domain, completed using reference TRBV7-9 and TRBJ2-1, is DTGVSQNPRHKITKRGQNVTFRCDPISEHNRLYWYRQTLGQGPEFLTYFQNEAQLEKSRLLSDRFSAERPKGSFSTLEIQRTEQGDSAMYLCASSSGQGYNEQFFGPGTRLTVL.

The chain has TRBV4-3 and TRBJ1-2; tentatively, D is TRBD1 (6 bases). The germline V and J ends were trimmed by 1 base and 3 bases, with 15 bases remaining between them. Germline CDR1 LGHNA, CDR2 YSLEER. CDR3 size: 16 residues. The CDR3 coding sequence is TGCGCCAGCAGCCAAGCCCAGAGGACAGCTTACTATGGCTACACCTTC. It is translated as CASSQAQRTAYYGYTF.

The CDR3 region is CASSLSDEGGTEAFF. CDR3 DNA sequence: TGTGCCAGCAGTTTATCGGACGAGGGAGGCACTGAAGCTTTCTTT. The chain carries TRBV28 and TRBJ1-1; D is undetermined. The length of the CDR3 is 15 residues. Trimming left V 1 base short and J 4 bases short, with 13 bases between. Per germline, CDR1 MDHEN and CDR2 SYDVKM.

The chain joins TRBV2 to TRBJ2-5; D gene uncertain. Germline V gene sequence: CDR1 SNHLY, CDR2 FYNNEI. Trimming shortened V by 6 bases and J by 1 base, and 3 bases separated the two germline ends. This CDR3 spans 11 amino acids. The CDR3 DNA reads TGTGCCAGCAGGAGCCAAGAGACCCAGTACTTC. Its translation: CASRSQETQYF.

A note on this clone: Other nucleotide sequences in the sample specify the same CDR3. CDR3 protein: CASSRQGSSYEQYF. CDR3 nucleotide sequence: TGTGCCAGCAGCCGACAAGGGAGCTCCTACGAGCAGTACTTC. V usage is TRBV6-5 and J usage is TRBJ2-7; weak D call: TRBD2 (5 bases). This CDR3 contains 14 residues. The germline gives CDR1 MNHEY, CDR2 SVGAGI. V shed 6 bases and J shed 0 bases, with 12 bases lying between them.

This chain joins TRBV6-6 and TRBJ1-5, with D perhaps TRBD1 (5 bases). V lost 0 bases and J 0 bases, leaving 9 bases between the germline ends. The CDR3 has 16 amino acids. The germline V gene has CDR1 MNHNY and CDR2 SVGAGI (reference sequence). DNA for the CDR3: TGTGCCAGCAGTTACTCCGGGGACTATAGCAATCAGCCCCAGCATTTT. Translation: CASSYSGDYSNQPQHF.